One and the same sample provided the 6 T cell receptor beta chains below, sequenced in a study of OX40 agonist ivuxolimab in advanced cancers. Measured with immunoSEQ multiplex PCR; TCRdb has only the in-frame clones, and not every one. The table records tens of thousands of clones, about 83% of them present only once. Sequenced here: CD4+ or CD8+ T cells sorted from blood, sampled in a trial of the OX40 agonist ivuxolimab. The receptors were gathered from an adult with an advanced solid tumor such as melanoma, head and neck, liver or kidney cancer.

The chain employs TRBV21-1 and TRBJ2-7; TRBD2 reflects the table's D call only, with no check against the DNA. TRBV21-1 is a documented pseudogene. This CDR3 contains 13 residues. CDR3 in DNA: TGTGCCAGCAACCCAGCGGGAAGATACGAGCAGTACTTC. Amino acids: CASNPAGRYEQYF.

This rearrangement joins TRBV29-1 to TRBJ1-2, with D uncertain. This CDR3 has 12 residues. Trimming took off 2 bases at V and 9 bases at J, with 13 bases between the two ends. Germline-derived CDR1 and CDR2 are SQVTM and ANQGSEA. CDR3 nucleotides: TGCAGCGTTGAACTTTGGACGGCAAGCTACACCTTC. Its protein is CSVELWTASYTF.

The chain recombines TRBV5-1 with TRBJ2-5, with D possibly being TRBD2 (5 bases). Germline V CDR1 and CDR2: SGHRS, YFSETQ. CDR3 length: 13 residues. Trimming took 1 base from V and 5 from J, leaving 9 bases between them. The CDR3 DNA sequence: TGCGCCAGCAGCTTGTTGCGGGTCGAGACCCAGTACTTC. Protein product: CASSLLRVETQYF.

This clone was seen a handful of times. The CDR3 nucleotides read TGTGCCAGCAGCCATCGGACACGTTCGGGGGAGACCCAGTACTTC. It encodes CASSHRTRSGETQYF. The chain is built from TRBV7-9 and TRBJ2-5; TRBD1 or TRBD2 may be the D gene (5 bases each). Between the trimmed V and J ends, which lost 5 bases and 5 bases, there was a span of 18 bases. The CDR3 has 15 residues. Germline V gene lookup returns CDR1 SEHNR and CDR2 FQNEAQ (reference sequence).

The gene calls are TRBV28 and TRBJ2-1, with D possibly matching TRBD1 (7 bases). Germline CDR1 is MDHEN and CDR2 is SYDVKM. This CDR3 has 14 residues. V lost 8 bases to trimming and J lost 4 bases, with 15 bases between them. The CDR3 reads CASSTGDRYNEQFF. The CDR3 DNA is TGTGCCAGCTCCACGGGGGACAGATACAATGAGCAGTTCTTC.

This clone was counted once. The DNA of the CDR3 is TGTGCCAGCAGCGTAGAGGGCGTTGCCTACGAGCAGTACTTC. Translation gives CASSVEGVAYEQYF. V gene TRBV9 combines with J gene TRBJ2-7; D gene unclear. V was clipped by 0 bases and J by 2 bases, with 9 bases between them. This CDR3 has 14 amino acids. Germline lookup yields CDR1 SGDLS and CDR2 YYNGEE.